This T cell receptor (beta chain) stems from a study of T cell responses to AZD1222 COVID-19 vaccine. This clone has only a few counts. The antigen remains unidentified. Produced via immunoSEQ multiplex PCR; TCRdb's table is partial and in-frame only. The data contain under 150,000 clones, around nine tenths of them singletons. Trimming cost V 6 bases and J 9 bases, with 12 bases left between them. Germline V gene data show CDR1 as LGHDT and CDR2 as YNNKEL (reference sequence). The CDR3 contains 13 residues. General observations from the study: The sample set comprised mostly white British donors with more females, and clonal diversity was possibly underestimated. As reported, nearly half of all spike-specific TCRs target variant regions that are unmutated. The study sampled repertoires only after the peak T cell response. Seropositive at baseline were only a handful of AZD1222 recipients.

The gene calls are TRBV3-1 (or the pseudogene TRBV3-2) and TRBJ1-6, with D possibly being TRBD1 (5 bases). The specimen comprised peripheral blood, sampled 28 days after the second AZD1222 dose. The clonotype originates from an adult who received the AZD1222 COVID-19 vaccine. The CDR3 is CASRQRGTSPLHF. CDR3 coding DNA: TGTGCCAGCAGGCAAAGAGGGACTTCACCCCTCCACTTT.